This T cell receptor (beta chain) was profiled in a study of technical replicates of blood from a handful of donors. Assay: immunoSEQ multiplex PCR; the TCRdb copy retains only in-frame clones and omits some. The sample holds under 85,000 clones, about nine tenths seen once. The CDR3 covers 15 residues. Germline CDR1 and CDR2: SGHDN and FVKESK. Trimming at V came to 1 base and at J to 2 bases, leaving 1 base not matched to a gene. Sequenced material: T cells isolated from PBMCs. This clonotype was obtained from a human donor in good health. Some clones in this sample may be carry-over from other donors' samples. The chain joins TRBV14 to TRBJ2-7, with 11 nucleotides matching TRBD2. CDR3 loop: CASSQVAGGPYEQYF. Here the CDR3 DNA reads TGTGCCAGCAGCCAAGTAGCGGGAGGGCCCTACGAGCAGTACTTC.